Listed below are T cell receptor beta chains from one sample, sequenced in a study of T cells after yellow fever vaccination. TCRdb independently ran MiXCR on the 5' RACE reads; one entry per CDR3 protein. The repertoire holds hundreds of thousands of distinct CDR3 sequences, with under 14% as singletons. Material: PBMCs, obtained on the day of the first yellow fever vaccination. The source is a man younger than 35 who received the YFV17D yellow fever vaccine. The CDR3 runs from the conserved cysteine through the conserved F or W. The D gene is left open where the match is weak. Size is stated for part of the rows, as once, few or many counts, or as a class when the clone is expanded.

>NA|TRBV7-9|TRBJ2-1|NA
TGTGCCAGCAGCCCCAGGGGGGGGAGCAACTCCAATGAGCAGTTCTTC
CASSPRGGSNSNEQFF
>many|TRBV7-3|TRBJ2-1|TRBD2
TGTGCCAGCAGCTTAACTTTAGGACTAGTAGGTGAGCAGTTCTTC
CASSLTLGLVGEQFF
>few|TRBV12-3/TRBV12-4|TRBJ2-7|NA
TGTGCCAGCACCGGAGGGGGCGGGTACGAGCAGTACTTC
CASTGGGGYEQYF
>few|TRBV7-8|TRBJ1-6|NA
TGTGCCAGCAGCTATCCCAAGGGACAAGATAATTCACCCCTCCACTTT
CASSYPKGQDNSPLHF
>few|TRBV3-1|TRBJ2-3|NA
TGTGCCAGCAGCCAAAGGGGCTATAGCACAGATACGCAGTATTTT
CASSQRGYSTDTQYF
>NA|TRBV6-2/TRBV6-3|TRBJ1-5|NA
TGTGCCGTGGCGGGTCAAAGCAATCAGCCCCAGCATTTT
CAVAGQSNQPQHF
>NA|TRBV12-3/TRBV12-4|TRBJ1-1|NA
TGTGCCAGCAAAGATTTGGTGACAGTTGAAGCTTTCTTT
CASKDLVTVEAFF
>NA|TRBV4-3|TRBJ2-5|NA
TGCGCCAGCAGCCAAGACGCCCGGACGGGAGAATTAGAGACCCAGTACTTC
CASSQDARTGELETQYF
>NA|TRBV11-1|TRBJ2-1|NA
TGTGCCAGCAGCTTAGGCTCCCAAATCTACAATGAGCAGTTCTTC
CASSLGSQIYNEQFF
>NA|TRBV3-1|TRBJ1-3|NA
TGTGCCAGCAGCCGAGAGATTGACCGGGACGGAGGAAACACCATATATTTT
CASSREIDRDGGNTIYF
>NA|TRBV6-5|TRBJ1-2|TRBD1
TGTGCCAGCAGGACCGGGACAGACAATGGCTACACCTTC
CASRTGTDNGYTF
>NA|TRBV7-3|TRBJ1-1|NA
TGTGCCAGCAGCGCGGGACACCAGAACACTGAAGCTTTCTTT
CASSAGHQNTEAFF
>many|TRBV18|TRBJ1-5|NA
TGTGCCAGCTCACCTGTACCTATTGGCAATCAGCCCCAGCATTTT
CASSPVPIGNQPQHF
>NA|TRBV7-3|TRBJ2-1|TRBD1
TGTGCCAGCAGCCCGACAGGGCGGCCCTACAATGAGCAGTTCTTC
CASSPTGRPYNEQFF
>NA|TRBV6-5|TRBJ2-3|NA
TGTGCCAGCAGTTATGCCTACCCCCGCACAGATACGCAGTATTTT
CASSYAYPRTDTQYF
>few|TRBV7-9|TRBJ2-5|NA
TGTGCCAGCAGCGAACTGGCGGGGAGGGAGACCCAGTACTTC
CASSELAGRETQYF
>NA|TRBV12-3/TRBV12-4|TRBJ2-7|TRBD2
TGTGCCAGCAGTTTTGGGACTAGCGGGTACGAGCAGTACTTC
CASSFGTSGYEQYF
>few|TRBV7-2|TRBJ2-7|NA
TGTGCCAGCTCGGACTCGCCCCACGAGCAGTACTTC
CASSDSPHEQYF
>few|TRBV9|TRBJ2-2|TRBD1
TGTGCCAGCAGCCCCCGGGGACAGGTCACCGGGGAGCTGTTTTTT
CASSPRGQVTGELFF
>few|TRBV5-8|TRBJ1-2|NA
TGTGCCAGCAGCACCCCTTCGATACTTTGGGGCTACACCTTC
CASSTPSILWGYTF
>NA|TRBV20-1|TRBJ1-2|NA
TGCAGTGCCCGGTCCGAGGGGGGCTACACCTTC
CSARSEGGYTF
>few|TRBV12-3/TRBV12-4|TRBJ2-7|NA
TGTGCCAGCAGTTTAACGACGGGCCCGGGGTACGAGCAGTACTTC
CASSLTTGPGYEQYF
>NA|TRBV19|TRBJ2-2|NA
TGTGCCAGTAGATCCAGGGGGGACACCACGAACACCGGGGAGCTGTTTTTT
CASRSRGDTTNTGELFF
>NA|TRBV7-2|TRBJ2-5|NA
TGTGCCAGCAGCTTAAGATTAGGGTCGAGAGAGACCCAGTACTTC
CASSLRLGSRETQYF
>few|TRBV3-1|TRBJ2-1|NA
TGTGCCAGCAGCCGAAAACAGAAACAGGTTCGGGAGCAGTTCTTC
CASSRKQKQVREQFF
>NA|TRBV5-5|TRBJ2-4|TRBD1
TGTGCCAGCAGCGGACAGGGGGCCAAAAACATTCAGTACTTC
CASSGQGAKNIQYF
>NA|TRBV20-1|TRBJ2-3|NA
TGCAGTGCTTGTCAGAGCCTCACAGATACGCAGTATTTT
CSACQSLTDTQYF
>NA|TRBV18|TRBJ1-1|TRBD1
TGTGCCAGCTCCCCGAGGGACAGGCTGCTGAACACTGAAGCTTTCTTT
CASSPRDRLLNTEAFF
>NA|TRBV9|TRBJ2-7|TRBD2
TGTGCCAGCAATCGAGGGGAGGGATACGAGAAGTACTTC
CASNRGEGYEKYF
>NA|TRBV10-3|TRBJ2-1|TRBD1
TGTGCCATTACAGGGGGCTCCTACAATGAGCAGTTCTTC
CAITGGSYNEQFF
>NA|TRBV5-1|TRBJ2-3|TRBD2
TGCGCCAGCAGCTTGGGGATACTAGCGGACGATTACACAGATACGCAGTATTTT
CASSLGILADDYTDTQYF
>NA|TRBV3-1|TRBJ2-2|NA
TGTGCCAGCAAGAGCACCGGGGAGCTGTTTTTT
CASKSTGELFF
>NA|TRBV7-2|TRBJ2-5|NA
TGTGCCAGCAGCACTTCCGGGGGAAGAGAGACCCAGTACTTC
CASSTSGGRETQYF
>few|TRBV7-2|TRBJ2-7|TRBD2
TGTGCCAGCAGCCAAGGTAGCGGGACCTACGAGCAGTACTTC
CASSQGSGTYEQYF
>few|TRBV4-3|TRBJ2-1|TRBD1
TGCGCCAGCAGCCCCCTCGGGACAGGGAAAAGTGAGCAGTTCTTC
CASSPLGTGKSEQFF
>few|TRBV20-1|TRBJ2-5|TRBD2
TGCAGTGCTATACGGGGACTACAGTTTATGGAGACCCAGTACTTC
CSAIRGLQFMETQYF
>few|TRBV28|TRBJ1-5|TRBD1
TGTGCCAGCAGTCCAGGGACAGGGGTACAGCCCCAGCATTTT
CASSPGTGVQPQHF
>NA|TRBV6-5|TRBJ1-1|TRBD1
TGTGCCAGCAGTTACTCTGACAGGGGCGACACTGAAGCTTTCTTT
CASSYSDRGDTEAFF
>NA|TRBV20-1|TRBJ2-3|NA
TGCAGTGCTAGCTCGCCCTGGGATACGCAGTATTTT
CSASSPWDTQYF